These 18 T cell receptor beta chains originate from one sample sequenced in a study of blood T cell repertoires in COVID-19. Profiled with immunoSEQ multiplex PCR; TCRdb holds only in-frame clones, not every one. The sample shows fewer than 300,000 clones, 80% to 85% of them seen only once. Sequencing used PBMCs or T cells enriched from blood (not recorded which). All receptors derive from a man aged 40-49 years who had been exposed to COVID-19.

This sequence joins TRBV5-1 and TRBJ2-5; D call uncertain. The CDR3 has 15 residues. The germline gives CDR1 SGHRS, CDR2 YFSETQ. V lost 0 bases to trimming and J lost 5 bases, with 14 bases between them. This chain's CDR3 is CASSLEALDWETQYF. The CDR3 DNA sequence: TGCGCCAGCAGCTTGGAAGCGTTAGACTGGGAGACCCAGTACTTC.

V is TRBV10-2 and J is TRBJ2-1; TRBD2 matches 9 bases. The V and J ends lost 9 bases and 6 bases, in that order; junction bases with no gene match: 9. Germline V gene lookup returns CDR1 WSHSY and CDR2 SAAADI. This CDR3 spans 14 amino acids. In DNA form, the CDR3 reads TGCGCCAGGGTACCTGGCGGGAGGGTCAATGAGCAGTTCTTC. Its protein is CARVPGGRVNEQFF.

A single count supports this clone. The chain is built from TRBV18 and TRBJ2-2, with TRBD2 identical over 12 bases. The CDR3 extends over 18 amino acids. Trimming cost V 6 bases and J 4 bases; bases outside gene matches: 12. Germline lookup yields CDR1 KGHSH and CDR2 LQKENI. The CDR3 DNA is TGTGCCAGCTCCGGGGTCCTAGCGGGAGGGCCCGGCACCGGGGAGCTGTTTTTT. It yields the protein CASSGVLAGGPGTGELFF.

V is TRBV19 and J is TRBJ2-7, with 9 bases lining up with TRBD1. The germline gives CDR1 LNHDA, CDR2 SQIVND (reference sequence). The CDR3 extends over 14 amino acids. V shed 4 bases and J 0 bases; nucleotides not matched to a gene: 1. Written as DNA, the CDR3 is TGTGCCAGTAGTACGACAGGGGGCTCCTACGAGCAGTACTTC. This codes for CASSTTGGSYEQYF.

CDR3 nucleotide sequence: TGTGCCTGGGGCAGGGGGCAAAGCAATCAGCCCCAGCATTTT. Translation gives CAWGRGQSNQPQHF. The V and J genes are TRBV30 and TRBJ1-5, with TRBD1 matching over 8 bases. Losses at the gene ends were 5 bases for V and 1 base for J; bases not matched to a gene: 4. The germline CDR1 and CDR2 sequences are GTSNPN and SVGIG (reference sequence). There are 14 residues in the CDR3.

This chain joins TRBV2 and TRBJ1-2, with D perhaps TRBD1 (6 bases). Trimming shortened V by 3 bases and J by 13 bases, and 18 bases separated the two germline ends. The CDR3 runs 13 residues. The germline gives CDR1 SNHLY, CDR2 FYNNEI. For the CDR3, the DNA is TGTGCCAGCAGTGAGGATCTCCTGACAGGTTTCACCTTC. This sequence encodes CASSEDLLTGFTF. Full variable domain (rest looked up from reference TRBV2 and TRBJ1-2): EPEVTQTPSHQVTQMGQEVILRCVPISNHLYFYWYRQILGQKVEFLVSFYNNEISEKSEIFDDQFSVERPDGSNFTLKIRSTKLEDSAMYFCASSEDLLTGFTFGSGTRLTVV.

J is TRBJ2-2 and V is TRBV27, with 7 bases matching TRBD2. The J segment lost 4 bases and the V segment lost 2 bases, leaving 4 bases of the junction unmatched. This CDR3 contains 15 residues. Looked up from germline, CDR1 is MNHEY and CDR2 is SMNVEV (reference sequence). CDR3 region: CASSLAGVVTGELFF. CDR3 in DNA: TGTGCCAGCAGTTTAGCGGGAGTTGTCACCGGGGAGCTGTTTTTT.

The chain carries TRBV4-1 and TRBJ2-2; D is perhaps TRBD2 (5 bases). The CDR3 spans 15 residues. CDR1 and CDR2 from the germline V gene are MGHRA and YSYEKL. Trimming shortened V by 5 bases and J by 6 bases, and 16 bases separated the two germline ends. CDR3 region: CASSSWRRRPGELFF. CDR3 nucleotide sequence: TGCGCCAGCAGCTCCTGGAGGCGGCGGCCCGGGGAGCTGTTTTTT.

V and J are TRBV5-1 and TRBJ2-7; the match to TRBD2 covers 9 bases. CDR1 and CDR2 (germline): SGHRS, YFSETQ. This CDR3 spans 15 amino acids. V gave up 3 bases and J gave up 1 base; unmatched junction bases: 5. In DNA form, the CDR3 reads TGCGCCAGCAGCTGGACTAGCGAGACGTCCTACGAGCAGTACTTC. Translating it yields CASSWTSETSYEQYF.

This clone was observed a handful of times. The V gene is TRBV6-4, the J gene TRBJ2-1, with 11 bases aligning to TRBD2. Trimming removed 6 bases from V and 1 base from J; junction bases left unmatched: 5. Germline V lookup: CDR1 MRHNA, CDR2 SNTAGT. The CDR3 is 16 amino acids. CDR3 amino acids: CASSLLAGGSYNEQFF. CDR3 bases: TGTGCCAGCAGCCTTCTAGCGGGAGGATCCTACAATGAGCAGTTCTTC.

This chain connects TRBV7-9 to TRBJ1-2; D ambiguous. The V gene's germline CDR1 is SEHNR and CDR2 FQNEAQ (reference sequence). The ends were cut back, 3 bases at V and 4 bases at J, with 12 bases in the middle. CDR3 length: 14 amino acids. The CDR3 DNA follows: TGTGCCAGCAGCTTTGACGGGAACATCTATGGCTACACCTTC. This codes for CASSFDGNIYGYTF.

V gene TRBV10-3 combines with J gene TRBJ1-5; 7 bases are a match to TRBD1. CDR1 and CDR2 from the germline V gene are ENHRY and SYGVKD. The V segment lost 6 bases and the J segment 9 bases; nucleotides outside the gene matches: 11. This CDR3 contains 14 residues. CDR3 in DNA: TGTGCCATCAGCCCGACAGGGTCTGATCGGCCCCAGCATTTT. Protein sequence: CAISPTGSDRPQHF.

This clone was found a few times. The chain recombines TRBV5-5 with TRBJ1-2, with TRBD1 identical over 8 bases. V lost 3 bases and J lost 4; bases outside the gene matches: 2. Germline loops: CDR1 SGHKS, CDR2 YYEKEE (reference sequence). The CDR3 covers 13 residues. The CDR3 DNA is TGTGCCAGCAGCTCAGGGGGCGGCTATGGCTACACCTTC. The encoded protein is CASSSGGGYGYTF.

This clone has a single count. The J gene is TRBJ1-1, the V gene TRBV30; D is possibly TRBD1 (6 bases). Germline V lookup: CDR1 GTSNPN, CDR2 SVGIG (reference sequence). Between the trimmed V and J ends, which lost 5 bases and 10 bases, there was a span of 17 bases. This CDR3 region has 12 residues. The CDR3 coding sequence is TGTGCCTGGCGAATCCGAGGGGGGGGAGCTTTCTTT. The encoded protein is CAWRIRGGGAFF.

The chain carries TRBV6-5 and TRBJ2-1; 12 bases match TRBD1. V was pared by 5 bases and J by 7 bases, with 3 bases of the junction left unmatched. Germline CDR1 reads MNHEY; CDR2 reads SVGAGI. This CDR3 has 14 amino acids. The CDR3 spells CASSRDRGRNEQFF. The DNA for the CDR3 is TGTGCCAGCAGTAGGGACAGGGGGCGGAATGAGCAGTTCTTC.

In DNA, the CDR3 is TGCGCCAGCGGGAGCTTAGCGGGAGGAGTAGATGAGCAGTTCTTC. As protein: CASGSLAGGVDEQFF. J is TRBJ2-1 and V is TRBV5-1; 10 positions agree with TRBD2. Trimming took 7 bases from V and 8 from J; bases not matched to a gene: 12. The CDR3 runs to 15 residues. Germline assignment: CDR1 SGHRS and CDR2 YFSETQ.

This rearrangement joins TRBV19 to TRBJ1-6, with TRBD1 identical over 9 bases. Germline values: CDR1 LNHDA, CDR2 SQIVND (reference sequence). J gave up 8 bases and V 6 bases, and 5 bases lay outside the gene matches. This CDR3 contains 14 residues. CDR3 nucleotides: TGTGCCAGTAGGGCCCGGACAGGGGATTCACCCCTCCACTTT. Translating it yields CASRARTGDSPLHF.

In its sample, this clone was seen a few times. The rearrangement joins TRBV7-8 to TRBJ2-7, with 8 bases aligning to TRBD1. After removal of 2 bases from V and 2 bases from J, the junction contained 2 bases not matched to a gene. Germline lookup yields CDR1 SGHVS and CDR2 FQNEAQ. This CDR3 has 14 residues. CDR3 region: CASSLTGQAYEQYF. DNA of the CDR3: TGTGCCAGCAGCTTAACGGGACAGGCCTACGAGCAGTACTTC.